These 14 T cell receptor beta chains share one sample of origin, sequenced in a study of response to subunit inactivated influenza vaccine listed by TCRdb under 2018. The library was generated by RT-PCR. The listed sequencing device is Illumina HiSeq 2500. The public reads were quality trimmed at Q25 with fastp and then assembled into clones with MiXCR by TCRdb, keeping productive beta chains. Every CDR3 protein is listed once, alongside the most common genes and DNA of its rows. The sample table shows a few hundred thousand distinct CDR3 sequences, and about 20% are seen once. The ten biggest clones cover 10% of the sample. The sequencing here drew on PBMCs from blood, taken about 20 months after vaccination. These receptors were obtained from a man between 50 and 75 years old who received an inactivated influenza vaccine. Donor details come from another sample of the same person, matched by shared clones.

The chain uses TRBV12-3 or TRBV12-4 and TRBJ1-6; D unresolved. The ends were cut back, 5 bases at V and 1 base at J, with 9 bases in the middle. This CDR3 spans 15 amino acids. CDR3 amino acids: CASSPPGSYNSPLHF. The CDR3, as DNA: TGTGCCAGCAGTCCCCCCGGGTCCTATAATTCACCCCTCCACTTT.

This clonotype was recorded many times. CDR3 region: CASSSQLGAGTEAFF. CDR3 nucleotide sequence: TGTGCCAGCAGCTCACAGCTGGGGGCCGGCACTGAAGCTTTCTTT. This chain uses TRBV7-8 with TRBJ1-1; D is possibly TRBD1 (6 bases). Germline lookup yields CDR1 SGHVS and CDR2 FQNEAQ. Between the trimmed V and J ends, which lost 4 bases and 4 bases, there was a span of 16 bases. The CDR3 is 15 amino acids.

This clonotype came up a few times. CDR3 nucleotide sequence: TGTGCCAGCAGCTGGGACAGGGGGTTTACAGATACGCAGTATTTT. Amino acids: CASSWDRGFTDTQYF. The gene calls are TRBV12-3 or TRBV12-4 and TRBJ2-3; TRBD1 agrees at 11 bases. V shed 6 bases, J shed 3 bases, and the junction held 5 bases outside the gene matches. The CDR3 spans 15 residues.

This clonotype occurred a few times. The chain employs TRBV4-3 and TRBJ2-5; no clear D gene. Germline lookup yields CDR1 LGHNA and CDR2 YSLEER. This CDR3 is built from 13 residues. Trimming took 0 bases from V and 4 from J, leaving 6 bases between them. CDR3: CASSQDLRETQYF. DNA of the CDR3: TGCGCCAGCAGCCAAGACTTGCGAGAGACCCAGTACTTC.

The rearrangement links TRBV6-5 to TRBJ1-5, with D hard to call. Trimming took 4 bases from V and 2 from J, leaving 12 bases between them. This CDR3 comprises 15 residues. Germline V gives CDR1 MNHEY, CDR2 SVGAGI. CDR3 nucleotide sequence: TGTGCCAGCAGTTGGAAATGGCCGGGCAATCAGCCCCAGCATTTT. Translating it yields CASSWKWPGNQPQHF.

The chain is built from TRBV14 and TRBJ2-7, with 9 bases lining up with TRBD2. CDR3 length: 14 residues. Germline V gene lookup returns CDR1 SGHDN and CDR2 FVKESK. V lost 4 bases to trimming and J lost 9 bases; unmatched junction nucleotides: 10. In nucleotides, the CDR3 is TGTGCCAGCAGCCGTCTAGCGGGGACCGTCCGGCAGTACTTC. This translates into CASSRLAGTVRQYF.

The CDR3 spells CASSPPGTGWYNEQFF. The CDR3 DNA follows: TGTGCCAGCAGTCCACCCGGGACAGGGTGGTACAATGAGCAGTTCTTC. The V and J genes are TRBV2 and TRBJ2-1; 9 bases map to TRBD1. Germline V gene data show CDR1 as SNHLY and CDR2 as FYNNEI. The CDR3 runs 16 residues. Trimming removed 5 bases from V and 4 bases from J; junction bases left unmatched: 9.

The chain combines TRBV10-3 with TRBJ2-2, with D maybe TRBD2 (5 bases). CDR1 ENHRY and CDR2 SYGVKD come from the germline V gene. The CDR3 spans 14 residues. V was pared by 0 bases and J by 3 bases, with 5 bases between. The CDR3 here is CAISESGDTGELFF. CDR3 DNA sequence: TGTGCCATCAGTGAGTCGGGAGACACCGGGGAGCTGTTTTTT.

The chain recombines TRBV19 with TRBJ1-4; TRBD1 matches at 9 bases. V gave up 5 bases and J gave up 6 bases; unmatched junction bases: 4. CDR3 size: 14 residues. CDR1 LNHDA and CDR2 SQIVND come from the germline V gene (reference sequence). CDR3 loop: CASSPWDRDEKLFF. CDR3 in DNA: TGTGCCAGTAGTCCATGGGACAGGGATGAAAAACTGTTTTTT. Based on the CDR3 plus reference TRBV19 and TRBJ1-4, the full variable domain is DGGITQSPKYLFRKEGQNVTLSCEQNLNHDAMYWYRQDPGQGLRLIYYSQIVNDFQKGDIAEGYSVSREKKESFPLTVTSAQKNPTAFYLCASSPWDRDEKLFFGSGTQLSVL.

This clonotype showed up just a few times. The J gene is TRBJ2-5, the V gene TRBV7-6; no clear D. This CDR3 is 15 amino acids long. Trimming left V 0 bases short and J 3 bases short, with 11 bases between. Germline CDR1 is SGHVS and CDR2 is FNYEAQ. CDR3 residues: CASSLAWASEETQYF. The CDR3 DNA follows: TGTGCCAGCAGCTTAGCATGGGCAAGTGAAGAGACCCAGTACTTC. Together with reference TRBV7-6 and TRBJ2-5, the CDR3 gives the full variable domain: GAGVSQSPRYKVTKRGQDVALRCDPISGHVSLYWYRQALGQGPEFLTYFNYEAQQDKSGLPNDRFSAERPEGSISTLTIQRTEQRDSAMYRCASSLAWASEETQYFGPGTRLLVL.

This clonotype was recorded many times. The chain has TRBV12-3 or TRBV12-4 and TRBJ1-3, with D unclear. The V end was cut by 6 bases, the J end by 0 bases, with 0 bases between. This CDR3 is built from 11 residues. For the CDR3, the DNA is TGTGCCAGCAGCTCTGGAAACACCATATATTTT. Translating it yields CASSSGNTIYF.

The sample holds a few counts of this clonotype. This chain joins TRBV6-5 and TRBJ2-5; weak D call: TRBD2 (6 bases). Germline loops: CDR1 MNHEY, CDR2 SVGAGI. The ends were cut back, 9 bases at V and 6 bases at J, with 23 bases in the middle. CDR3 length equals 15 residues. The CDR3 is CASTLTAGGLQTQYF. For the CDR3, the DNA is TGTGCCAGTACGTTAACAGCGGGTGGTTTGCAGACCCAGTACTTC.

This clonotype has more than one count but fewer than ten. The rearrangement joins TRBV5-8 to TRBJ2-1, with 13 positions matching TRBD2. Germline trimming cut 4 bases from V and 4 bases from J; bases unmatched to any gene: 5. The CDR3 is 16 amino acids. Germline loops: CDR1 SGHTS, CDR2 YDEGEE. CDR3 amino acids: CASSKGLAGDYNEQFF. DNA of the CDR3: TGTGCCAGCAGCAAAGGACTAGCGGGAGATTACAATGAGCAGTTCTTC.

V usage is TRBV5-6 and J usage is TRBJ1-6; 7 positions match TRBD1. CDR3 length equals 15 residues. Looked up from germline, CDR1 is SGHDT and CDR2 is YYEEEE. J gave up 15 bases and V 4 bases, and 16 bases lay outside the gene matches. CDR3: CASSLKPGQLFLLHF. DNA for the CDR3: TGTGCCAGCAGCCTAAAACCGGGACAGCTATTTCTCCTCCACTTT.